This T cell receptor (beta chain) was recorded in a study of blood T cell repertoires in COVID-19. Study-wide context: The origin of the acute and convalescent COVID-19 samples was the United States, Italy and Spain. PBMCs, B-cell-depleted T cells, or T cells provided the cDNA or gDNA that made up the material.

Original handling: Reference gene primer amplification yielded estimated nucleated cell counts. Libraries were prepared by immunoSEQ multiplex PCR; TCRdb keeps only in-frame clonotypes and omits some of them. V, J and clone size are those of that table, while D and trimming were read from the DNA. The sample includes 89,000 or so clones, 85% of them seen just once. The CDR3 is 15 amino acids. Germline V gene sequence: CDR1 MNHEY, CDR2 SVGAGI. Trimming at V came to 4 bases and at J to 2 bases, leaving 8 bases not matched to a gene. Material for sequencing was peripheral blood. The chain employs TRBV6-5 and TRBJ2-7; 7 positions match TRBD2. This sequence was found in an elderly man with acute or convalescent COVID-19. CDR3 bases: TGTGCCAGCAGTTTATCGGCGGGAGAGACCTACGAGCAGTACTTC. Translation: CASSLSAGETYEQYF.